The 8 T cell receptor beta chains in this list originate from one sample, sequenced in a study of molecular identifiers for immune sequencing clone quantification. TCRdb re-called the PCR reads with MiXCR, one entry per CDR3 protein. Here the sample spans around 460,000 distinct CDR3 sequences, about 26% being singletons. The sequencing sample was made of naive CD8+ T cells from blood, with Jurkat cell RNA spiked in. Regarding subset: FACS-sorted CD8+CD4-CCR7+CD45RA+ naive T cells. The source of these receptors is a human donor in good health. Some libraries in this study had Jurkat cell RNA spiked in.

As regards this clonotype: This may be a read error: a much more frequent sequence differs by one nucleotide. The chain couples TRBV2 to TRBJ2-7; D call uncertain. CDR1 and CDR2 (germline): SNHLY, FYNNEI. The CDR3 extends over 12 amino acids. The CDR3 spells CAGSAGNYEQYF. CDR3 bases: TGTGCCGGCAGTGCCGGAAACTACGAGCAGTACTTC.

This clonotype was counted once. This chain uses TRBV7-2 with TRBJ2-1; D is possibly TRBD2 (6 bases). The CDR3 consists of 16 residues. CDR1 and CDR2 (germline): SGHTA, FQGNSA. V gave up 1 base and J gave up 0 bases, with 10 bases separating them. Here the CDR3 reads CTSSLVLASSYNEQFF. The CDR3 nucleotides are TGTACCAGCAGCTTAGTCCTAGCGAGCTCCTACAATGAGCAGTTCTTC.

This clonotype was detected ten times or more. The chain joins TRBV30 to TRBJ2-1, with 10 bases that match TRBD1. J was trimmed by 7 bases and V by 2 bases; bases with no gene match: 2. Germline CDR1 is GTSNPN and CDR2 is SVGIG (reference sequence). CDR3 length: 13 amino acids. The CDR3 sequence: CAWSWDRGNEQFF. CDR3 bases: TGTGCCTGGAGTTGGGACAGGGGAAATGAGCAGTTCTTC.

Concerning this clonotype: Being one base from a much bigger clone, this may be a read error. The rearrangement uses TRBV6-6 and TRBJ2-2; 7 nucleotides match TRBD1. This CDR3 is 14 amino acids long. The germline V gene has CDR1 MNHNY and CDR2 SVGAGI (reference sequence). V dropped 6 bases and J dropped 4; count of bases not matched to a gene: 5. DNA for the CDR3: TGTGCCAGCAGGGCGGACAGGAGCACCGGGGAGCTGTTTTTT. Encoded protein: CASRADRSTGELFF.

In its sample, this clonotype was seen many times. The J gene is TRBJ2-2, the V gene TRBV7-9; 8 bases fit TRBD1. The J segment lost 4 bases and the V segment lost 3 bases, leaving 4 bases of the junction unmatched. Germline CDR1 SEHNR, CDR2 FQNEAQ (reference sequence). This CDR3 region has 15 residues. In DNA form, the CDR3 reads TGTGCCAGCAGCTTGACAGGGGACCCCACCGGGGAGCTGTTTTTT. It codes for CASSLTGDPTGELFF.

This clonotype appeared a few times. The CDR3 protein is CASSPETGWRATDTQYF. The CDR3 nucleotides read TGCGCCAGCAGCCCGGAGACAGGGTGGAGAGCGACAGATACGCAGTATTTT. J is TRBJ2-3 and V is TRBV5-1; 7 positions agree with TRBD1. Looked up from germline, CDR1 is SGHRS and CDR2 is YFSETQ. The CDR3 spans 17 residues. V was pared by 4 bases and J by 3 bases, with 14 bases of the junction left unmatched.

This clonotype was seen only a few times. The DNA for the CDR3 is TGTGCCAGCAGTTTTAACAGGGGGTGGTACGAGCAGTACTTC. Translated, it gives CASSFNRGWYEQYF. The chain joins TRBV28 to TRBJ2-7, with 8 bases aligning to TRBD1. The CDR3 consists of 14 residues. V lost 3 bases and J lost 4; bases outside the gene matches: 5. The germline V gene has CDR1 MDHEN and CDR2 SYDVKM.

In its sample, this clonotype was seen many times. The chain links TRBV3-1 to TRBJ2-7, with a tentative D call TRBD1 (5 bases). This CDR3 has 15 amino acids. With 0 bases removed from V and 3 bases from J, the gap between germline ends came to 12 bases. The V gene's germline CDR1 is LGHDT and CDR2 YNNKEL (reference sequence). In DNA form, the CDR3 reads TGTGCCAGCAGCCAAGATGGAGAAGGGGACTACGAGCAGTACTTC. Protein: CASSQDGEGDYEQYF.